This T cell receptor beta chain comes out of a study of blood T cell repertoires in COVID-19. Study information: Sources were T cells, B-cell-depleted T cells, or PBMCs; the material itself was cDNA or gDNA.

The age range of participants was about 18 to 89 years, with residence in about two dozen US areas. Germline CDR1 and CDR2: SQVTM and ANQGSEA. With 5 bases clipped from V and 1 base from J, the junction kept 6 bases outside the gene matches. CDR3 size: 14 residues. Method: immunoSEQ multiplex PCR; TCRdb's copy keeps in-frame clones and lacks some. The sample records hundreds of thousands of clones, more than 80% being singletons. The genes are TRBV29-1 and TRBJ2-5; TRBD2 matches at 8 bases. The clonotype originates from a man aged 18-30 years who had recovered from COVID-19. Material for sequencing was PBMCs or T cells enriched from blood (not recorded which). The CDR3 loop is CSVRREGFQETQYF. In DNA, the CDR3 is TGCAGCGTTAGACGGGAGGGGTTCCAAGAGACCCAGTACTTC.